These 21 T cell receptor beta chains came from one sample sequenced in a study of cytomegalovirus exposure and HLA in healthy donors. The PCR ran on 60 Vbeta and 13 Jbeta primers. Profiled with immunoSEQ multiplex PCR; TCRdb holds only in-frame clones, not every one. The table records 50,000 to 70,000 clones, approximately 60% of them present only once. The sequencing input was PBMCs. These receptors were collected from a man aged 25 to 40 in good health and CMV-seronegative.

The chain uses TRBV7-9 and TRBJ2-1, with 7 nucleotides matching TRBD1. CDR3 size: 14 residues. V was clipped by 5 bases and J by 5 bases; unmatched bases: 6. Per germline, CDR1 SEHNR and CDR2 FQNEAQ (reference sequence). The CDR3 here is CASSPGTDNNEQFF. The CDR3 nucleotides are TGTGCCAGCAGCCCTGGGACAGATAACAATGAGCAGTTCTTC.

This sequence joins TRBV5-1 and TRBJ2-5, with D perhaps TRBD1 (6 bases). Germline V CDR1 and CDR2: SGHRS, YFSETQ. This CDR3 is built from 13 residues. Trimming removed 5 bases from V and 3 bases from J, with 11 bases in between. This CDR3 reads CASRTGLEETQYF. As DNA, the CDR3 is TGCGCCAGCAGGACAGGTCTGGAAGAGACCCAGTACTTC.

The chain uses TRBV15 and TRBJ1-1; perhaps TRBD1 as D (5 bases). Germline V gene lookup returns CDR1 LNHNV and CDR2 YYDKDF (reference sequence). The CDR3 runs 16 residues. V lost 2 bases and J 6 bases, leaving 19 bases between the germline ends. The CDR3 sequence is CATSRRFTGPGAEAFF. CDR3 nucleotide sequence: TGTGCCACCAGCAGAAGGTTTACAGGCCCGGGGGCTGAAGCTTTCTTT.

The V gene is TRBV5-4, the J gene TRBJ1-5, with 7 bases identical to TRBD1. J gave up 1 base and V 3 bases, and 1 base lay outside the gene matches. The CDR3 spans 14 residues. Per germline, CDR1 SGHNT and CDR2 YYREEE (reference sequence). Here the CDR3 DNA reads TGTGCCAGCAGCTCACAGGGGAGCAATCAGCCCCAGCATTTT. Amino acids: CASSSQGSNQPQHF.

The rearrangement uses TRBV15 and TRBJ1-1; D might be TRBD1 (6 bases). Trimming left V 3 bases short and J 4 bases short, with 9 bases between. Germline V gene sequence: CDR1 LNHNV, CDR2 YYDKDF (reference sequence). The length of the CDR3 is 13 residues. The CDR3 sequence is CATSRFRGTEAFF. The CDR3 DNA reads TGTGCCACCAGCAGGTTCAGGGGCACTGAAGCTTTCTTT. The whole variable domain, remainder taken from reference TRBV15 and TRBJ1-1, is DAMVIQNPRYQVTQFGKPVTLSCSQTLNHNVMYWYQQKSSQAPKLLFHYYDKDFNNEADTPDNFQSRRPNTSFCFLDIRSPGLGDTAMYLCATSRFRGTEAFFGQGTRLTVV.

This chain joins TRBV27 and TRBJ1-2, with D unclear. V was pared by 0 bases and J by 2 bases, with 7 bases between. CDR1 is MNHEY and CDR2 is SMNVEV in the germline V gene (reference sequence). This CDR3 has 14 amino acids. The CDR3 region is CASSLSSGNYGYTF. As DNA, the CDR3 is TGTGCCAGCAGTTTATCTTCCGGGAACTATGGCTACACCTTC.

V usage is TRBV12-5 and J usage is TRBJ2-2, with D maybe TRBD1 (6 bases). CDR1 is LGHNT and CDR2 is FRNRAP in the germline V gene. Trimming cost V 6 bases and J 6 bases, with 14 bases left between them. This CDR3 has 14 amino acids. DNA for the CDR3: TGTGCTAGTGGGCCGGACAGTGGTTCCGGGGAGCTGTTTTTT. Its protein is CASGPDSGSGELFF. Using reference TRBV12-5 and TRBJ2-2 for the parts outside the CDR3, the full variable domain is DARVTQTPRHKVTEMGQEVTMRCQPILGHNTVFWYRQTMMQGLELLAYFRNRAPLDDSGMPKDRFSAEMPDATLATLKIQPSEPRDSAVYFCASGPDSGSGELFFGEGSRLTVL.

The V call is TRBV7-2, the J call TRBJ2-5; TRBD1 is a possible D gene (6 bases). The CDR3 covers 14 residues. The germline V gene encodes CDR1 SGHTA and CDR2 FQGNSA. Trimming stripped 2 bases from V and 4 bases from J, with 11 bases between. The CDR3: CASSLSGRGETQYF. The CDR3 nucleotides read TGTGCCAGCAGCTTATCCGGCAGGGGAGAGACCCAGTACTTC.

This clone turned up a few times. This rearrangement joins TRBV4-2 to TRBJ2-3; 9 bases line up with TRBD2. This CDR3 region has 16 residues. V shed 6 bases and J 0 bases; nucleotides not matched to a gene: 7. The germline V gene has CDR1 LGHNA and CDR2 YNFKEQ. CDR3 sequence: CASRSLAGASTDTQYF. CDR3 sequence (DNA): TGTGCCAGCAGATCCTTAGCGGGGGCTAGCACAGATACGCAGTATTTT.

J is TRBJ1-4 and V is TRBV5-1; 10 nucleotides match TRBD1. The CDR3 extends over 16 amino acids. Germline CDR1 reads SGHRS; CDR2 reads YFSETQ. Losses at the gene ends were 0 bases for V and 7 bases for J; bases not matched to a gene: 6. CDR3 residues: CASSLGQGARFEKLFF. CDR3 in DNA: TGCGCCAGCAGCTTGGGACAGGGGGCGCGTTTTGAAAAACTGTTTTTT.

The J gene is TRBJ2-5, the V gene TRBV5-1; no clear D. Trimming took 0 bases from V and 2 from J, leaving 8 bases between them. CDR3 length: 14 amino acids. The germline V gene encodes CDR1 SGHRS and CDR2 YFSETQ. The CDR3 reads CASSLAAAQETQYF. The CDR3 nucleotides read TGCGCCAGCAGCTTGGCCGCGGCTCAAGAGACCCAGTACTTC. Complete variable domain (other parts from reference TRBV5-1 and TRBJ2-5): KAGVTQTPRYLIKTRGQQVTLSCSPISGHRSVSWYQQTPGQGLQFLFEYFSETQRNKGNFPGRFSGRQFSNSRSEMNVSTLELGDSALYLCASSLAAAQETQYFGPGTRLLVL.

This clone was counted only a few times. The chain carries TRBV6-1 and TRBJ1-2, with D possibly matching TRBD1 (5 bases). Trimming removed 2 bases from V and 13 bases from J, with 17 bases in between. Per the germline V gene, CDR1 is MNHNS and CDR2 is SASEGT. The CDR3 is 13 amino acids. CDR3 sequence reads: CASSERGGGGSTF. CDR3 coding DNA: TGTGCCAGCAGTGAAAGGGGCGGCGGAGGGTCCACCTTC.

The J gene is TRBJ1-2, the V gene TRBV11-2, with 7 bases that match TRBD1. The CDR3 sequence is 14 residues long. The V gene end was trimmed by 5 bases and the J gene end by 10 bases; junction bases not matched to a gene: 13. Germline lookup yields CDR1 SGHAT and CDR2 FQNNGV. The CDR3: CASSRGIGTAFYTF. The CDR3 nucleotides read TGTGCCAGCAGCCGTGGAATAGGGACAGCCTTCTACACCTTC.

This clone has a single count. The chain couples TRBV28 to TRBJ2-5, with 14 bases fitting TRBD2. The germline V gene has CDR1 MDHEN and CDR2 SYDVKM. The CDR3 totals 16 residues. The ends lost 6 bases at V and 5 bases at J; junction bases unmatched: 8. The DNA of the CDR3 is TGTGCCAGCAGATCTGGACTAGCGGGGGGACGTGAGACCCAGTACTTC. This sequence encodes CASRSGLAGGRETQYF.

This clone was observed a few times. The V call is TRBV6-5, the J call TRBJ1-1; D might be TRBD1 (6 bases). The CDR3 has 14 residues. V lost 5 bases to trimming and J lost 0 bases, with 10 bases between them. CDR1 is MNHEY, CDR2 SVGAGI, per germline. This chain's CDR3 is CASSRTAMNTEAFF. The DNA of the CDR3 is TGTGCCAGCAGTCGGACAGCCATGAACACTGAAGCTTTCTTT.

The rearrangement joins TRBV19 to TRBJ1-1, with 8 nucleotides matching TRBD1. This CDR3 comprises 13 residues. The germline V gene has CDR1 LNHDA and CDR2 SQIVND (reference sequence). V lost 5 bases and J lost 6; bases outside the gene matches: 5. The CDR3 coding sequence is TGTGCCAGTAGTTTCCAGGGGGCCTCTGAAGCTTTCTTT. Protein: CASSFQGASEAFF.

V is TRBV27 and J is TRBJ1-2; D is undetermined. The germline gives CDR1 MNHEY, CDR2 SMNVEV (reference sequence). The CDR3 runs to 13 residues. The V end was cut by 3 bases, the J end by 2 bases, with 7 bases between. CDR3 sequence reads: CASSLGRNYGYTF. The DNA of the CDR3 is TGTGCCAGCAGTTTGGGCAGGAACTATGGCTACACCTTC.

The chain couples TRBV28 to TRBJ2-7; possibly TRBD2 for D (6 bases). The ends were cut back, 6 bases at V and 7 bases at J, with 34 bases in the middle. The germline gives CDR1 MDHEN, CDR2 SYDVKM. CDR3 length: 19 residues. The DNA of the CDR3 is TGTGCCAGCAGCGAGTACCTCGCGACTAGTCAGGGACGTCTCAGGGAGCAGTACTTC. It encodes CASSEYLATSQGRLREQYF.

The chain links TRBV14 to TRBJ2-5, with D possibly being TRBD1 (6 bases). The germline V and J ends were trimmed by 0 bases and 6 bases, with 11 bases remaining between them. The CDR3 consists of 14 residues. The germline gives CDR1 SGHDN, CDR2 FVKESK. CDR3 nucleotides: TGTGCCAGCAGCCAAGATCAGGGGTGGAAGACCCAGTACTTC. Its protein product is CASSQDQGWKTQYF.

The chain joins TRBV2 to TRBJ1-2; TRBD1 is a possible D gene (5 bases). Trimming cost V 8 bases and J 8 bases, with 9 bases left between them. The CDR3 runs 10 residues. Germline CDR1 is SNHLY and CDR2 is FYNNEI. DNA for the CDR3: TGTGCCAGCGTCAGGGTAGGCTACACCTTC. It encodes CASVRVGYTF.

This chain links TRBV6-4 with TRBJ1-1; D not certain. CDR1 is MRHNA, CDR2 SNTAGT, per germline. V lost 9 bases, J lost 1 base, and 12 bases lay in between. There are 13 residues in the CDR3. In DNA form, the CDR3 reads TGTGCCAGTCTCGGGGATGGGAACACTGAAGCTTTCTTT. This codes for CASLGDGNTEAFF.